A single sample is the source of the 14 T cell receptor beta chains below, sequenced in a study of T cell responses to AZD1222 COVID-19 vaccine. TCRdb keeps only in-frame clones here, not all; method: immunoSEQ multiplex PCR. Of some 130,000 clones in the sample, approximately 90% were seen once. Sequencing was performed on peripheral blood, taken on day 0 of AZD1222 vaccination. The receptors were sampled from an adult in good health.

V usage is TRBV9 and J usage is TRBJ2-7; a weak D match, TRBD1 (5 bases). The CDR3 runs to 15 residues. Germline CDR1 reads SGDLS; CDR2 reads YYNGEE. With 0 bases removed from V and 0 bases from J, the gap between germline ends came to 10 bases. The CDR3 is CASSVGQTPSYEQYF. Written as DNA, the CDR3 is TGTGCCAGCAGCGTAGGACAGACTCCCTCCTACGAGCAGTACTTC.

This sequence joins TRBV28 and TRBJ2-5; D is undetermined. V gave up 7 bases and J gave up 2 bases, with 17 bases separating them. The CDR3 has 15 amino acids. Germline V CDR1 and CDR2: MDHEN, SYDVKM. For the CDR3, the DNA is TGTGCCAGCATGGGAACCTTAAGGGCACAAGAGACCCAGTACTTC. It is translated as CASMGTLRAQETQYF.

This sequence joins TRBV7-3 and TRBJ1-1; D is ambiguous. The length of the CDR3 is 13 residues. The germline V gene encodes CDR1 SGHTA and CDR2 FQGTGA. Trimming stripped 2 bases from V and 4 bases from J, with 8 bases between. In DNA form, the CDR3 reads TGTGCCAGCAGCTTAGAGGAAGGCACTGAAGCTTTCTTT. Its protein product is CASSLEEGTEAFF.

V and J are TRBV2 and TRBJ1-1, with TRBD1 as a possible D gene (5 bases). Germline V gives CDR1 SNHLY, CDR2 FYNNEI. The CDR3 is 14 residues long. V was cut by 5 bases and J by 11 bases, with 21 bases left in between. CDR3 DNA sequence: TGTGCCAGCAGTTACTCGGGGGTGGGGTTAGAGGCTTTCTTT. Protein sequence: CASSYSGVGLEAFF.

This clone was counted a single time. V is TRBV6-4 and J is TRBJ2-1; 7 bases agree with TRBD2. The CDR3 is 14 amino acids. J lost 7 bases, V lost 7 bases, and 10 bases had no gene match. Germline CDR1 is MRHNA and CDR2 is SNTAGT. The CDR3: CASKPARENNEQFF. The CDR3 coding sequence is TGTGCCAGCAAGCCGGCGCGGGAGAATAATGAGCAGTTCTTC.

The chain employs TRBV6-5 and TRBJ1-2; D not resolved. V lost 6 bases, J lost 1 base, and 3 bases lay in between. Germline V gene sequence: CDR1 MNHEY, CDR2 SVGAGI. The CDR3 is made up of 11 amino acids. CDR3 residues: CASRGNYGYTF. The CDR3 DNA follows: TGTGCCAGCAGGGGTAACTATGGCTACACCTTC.

V usage is TRBV5-1 and J usage is TRBJ2-1, with D perhaps matching TRBD2 (5 bases). V was pared by 7 bases and J by 2 bases, with 16 bases between. The CDR3 contains 15 residues. Germline CDR1 is SGHRS and CDR2 is YFSETQ. As DNA, the CDR3 is TGCGCCAGCCGAGCCCAAGGCGGGCCCTACAATGAGCAGTTCTTC. Translating it yields CASRAQGGPYNEQFF.

J is TRBJ1-4 and V is TRBV7-6; 8 nucleotides match TRBD1. Germline V gene data show CDR1 as SGHVS and CDR2 as FNYEAQ. This CDR3 spans 15 amino acids. V shed 5 bases, J shed 8 bases, and the junction held 10 bases outside the gene matches. CDR3 protein: CASSDPTTGEEKLFF. In DNA form, the CDR3 reads TGTGCCAGCAGCGACCCTACGACAGGGGAGGAAAAACTGTTTTTT.

DNA of the CDR3: TGTGCCAGCAGCTTAGAAGGACAGACCGAAGCTTTCTTT. It specifies CASSLEGQTEAFF. This chain joins TRBV11-2 and TRBJ1-1; a weak D match, TRBD1 (6 bases). This CDR3 has 13 amino acids. Trimming cost V 0 bases and J 8 bases, with 10 bases left between them. The V gene's germline CDR1 is SGHAT and CDR2 FQNNGV.

This chain uses TRBV6-4 with TRBJ1-6; D gene ambiguous. In germline, CDR1 is MRHNA, CDR2 SNTAGT. The CDR3 is made up of 15 amino acids. The V end lost 0 bases, the J end lost 7 bases, and 10 bases lay between the germline ends. CDR3 region: CASSDSGVGNSPLHF. The CDR3 nucleotides are TGTGCCAGCAGTGACTCTGGCGTAGGCAATTCACCCCTCCACTTT.

This chain links TRBV6-2 or TRBV6-3 with TRBJ1-1; no reliable D call. Trimming removed 6 bases from V and 6 bases from J, with 26 bases in between. The length of the CDR3 is 17 residues. Per the germline V gene, CDR1 is MNHEY and CDR2 is SVGEGT. CDR3: CASSPIGRGSPIPEAFF. The CDR3 coding sequence is TGTGCCAGCAGCCCCATTGGGCGCGGGTCCCCGATACCTGAAGCTTTCTTT.

The chain recombines TRBV19 with TRBJ2-7; 8 positions agree with TRBD1. Germline V CDR1 and CDR2: LNHDA, SQIVND (reference sequence). The CDR3 has 14 amino acids. Trimming cost V 2 bases and J 6 bases; bases outside gene matches: 6. CDR3 region: CASSILGQGAEQYF. The CDR3 nucleotides read TGTGCCAGTAGTATATTAGGACAGGGTGCCGAGCAGTACTTC.

This chain links TRBV19 with TRBJ2-7, with 14 bases that match TRBD2. Germline CDR1 LNHDA, CDR2 SQIVND (reference sequence). The CDR3 runs 16 residues. V shed 6 bases, J shed 2 bases, and the junction held 6 bases outside the gene matches. For the CDR3, the DNA is TGTGCCAGTAGCTGGACTAGCGGGAGGACCACCTACGAGCAGTACTTC. Translated, it gives CASSWTSGRTTYEQYF.

The chain joins TRBV9 to TRBJ2-3; 13 nucleotides agree with TRBD2. The germline V gene encodes CDR1 SGDLS and CDR2 YYNGEE. The V and J ends lost 3 bases and 1 base, in that order; junction bases with no gene match: 14. This CDR3 is built from 20 residues. CDR3 bases: TGTGCCAGCAGCGCCTCGGGACTAGCGGGATTTAGGGCCGGCACAGATACGCAGTATTTT. Its protein product is CASSASGLAGFRAGTDTQYF.